This TCR beta chain was obtained from a study of blood T cells in healthy people across ages. The second PCR ran about 6 to 11 cycles with a sample-barcoded 5' primer and J-beta primers. The template-switch adaptor, which had 12 random nucleotides, put a tag on each cDNA molecule. TCRdb recomputed calls from the 5' RACE reads with MiXCR, one row per CDR3 protein. The sample lists over 1,200,000 distinct CDR3 sequences, approximately 59% occurring once. Points from the study as a whole: Estimated diversity that came from one million T cells was considered an underestimate.

As regards this clonotype: Its target is unknown.

From germline, CDR1 is SGHTA and CDR2 FQGNSA. The trim removed 0 bases at V and 4 bases at J, leaving 5 bases unmatched. This CDR3 contains 16 residues. The clonotype comes from a man younger than 30 in good health. The chain combines TRBV7-2 with TRBJ2-3, with 9 bases fitting TRBD2. The sample comprised blood. The CDR3 is CASSLASGSGADTQYF. The CDR3 DNA follows: TGTGCCAGCAGCTTAGCTAGCGGGAGTGGAGCAGATACGCAGTATTTT.